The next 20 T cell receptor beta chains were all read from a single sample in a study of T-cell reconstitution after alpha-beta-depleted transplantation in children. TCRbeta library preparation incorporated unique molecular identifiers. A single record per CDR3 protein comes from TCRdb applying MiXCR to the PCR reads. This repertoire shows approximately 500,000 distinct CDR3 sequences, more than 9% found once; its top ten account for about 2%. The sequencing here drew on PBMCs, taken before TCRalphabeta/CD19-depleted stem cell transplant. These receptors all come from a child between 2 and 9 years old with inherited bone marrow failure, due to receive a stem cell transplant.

CDR3 residues: CSARTMGDEQFF. For the CDR3, the DNA is TGCAGTGCTAGGACCATGGGCGATGAGCAGTTCTTC. The chain is built from TRBV20-1 and TRBJ2-1; D ambiguous. V lost 3 bases and J lost 8, with 11 bases in between. The CDR3 contains 12 residues. Germline V gene data show CDR1 as DFQATT and CDR2 as SNEGSKA (reference sequence).

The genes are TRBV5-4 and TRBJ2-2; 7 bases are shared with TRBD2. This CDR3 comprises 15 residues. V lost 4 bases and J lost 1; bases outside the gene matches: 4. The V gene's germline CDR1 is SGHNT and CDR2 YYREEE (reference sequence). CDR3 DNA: TGTGCCAGCAGCACCGGACTAGTGAACACCGGGGAGCTGTTTTTT. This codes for CASSTGLVNTGELFF.

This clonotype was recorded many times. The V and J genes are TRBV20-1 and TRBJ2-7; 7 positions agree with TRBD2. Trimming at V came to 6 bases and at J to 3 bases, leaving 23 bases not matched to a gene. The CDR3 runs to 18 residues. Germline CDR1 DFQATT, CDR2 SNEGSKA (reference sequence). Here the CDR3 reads CSATFMPGLISPNYEQYF. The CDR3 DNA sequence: TGCAGTGCAACATTTATGCCGGGACTAATTTCCCCTAACTACGAGCAGTACTTC.

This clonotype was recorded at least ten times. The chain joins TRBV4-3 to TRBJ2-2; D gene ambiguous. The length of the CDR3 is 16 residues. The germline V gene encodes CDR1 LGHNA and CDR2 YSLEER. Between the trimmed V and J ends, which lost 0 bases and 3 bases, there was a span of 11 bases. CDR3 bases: TGCGCCAGCAGCCAAGACGTCTTCCGGGACACCGGGGAGCTGTTTTTT. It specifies CASSQDVFRDTGELFF.

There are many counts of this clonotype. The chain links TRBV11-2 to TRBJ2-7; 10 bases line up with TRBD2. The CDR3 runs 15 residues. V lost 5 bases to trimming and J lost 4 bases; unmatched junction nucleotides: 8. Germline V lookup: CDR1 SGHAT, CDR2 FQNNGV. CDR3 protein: CASSVLAGEPYEQYF. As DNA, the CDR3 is TGTGCCAGCAGCGTCCTAGCGGGAGAGCCATACGAGCAGTACTTC.

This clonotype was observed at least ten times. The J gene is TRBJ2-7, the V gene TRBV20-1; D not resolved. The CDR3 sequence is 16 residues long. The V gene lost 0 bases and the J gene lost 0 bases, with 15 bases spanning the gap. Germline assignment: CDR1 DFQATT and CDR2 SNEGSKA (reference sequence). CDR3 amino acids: CSARDPRSRSSYEQYF. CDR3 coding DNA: TGCAGTGCTAGAGACCCCCGGAGCAGGAGCTCCTACGAGCAGTACTTC.

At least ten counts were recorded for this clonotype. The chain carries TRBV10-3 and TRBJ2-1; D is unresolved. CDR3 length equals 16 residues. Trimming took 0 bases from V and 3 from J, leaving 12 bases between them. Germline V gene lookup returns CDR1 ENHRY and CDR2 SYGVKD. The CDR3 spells CAISESRGGSYNEQFF. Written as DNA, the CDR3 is TGTGCCATCAGTGAGTCCCGTGGCGGCAGCTACAATGAGCAGTTCTTC.

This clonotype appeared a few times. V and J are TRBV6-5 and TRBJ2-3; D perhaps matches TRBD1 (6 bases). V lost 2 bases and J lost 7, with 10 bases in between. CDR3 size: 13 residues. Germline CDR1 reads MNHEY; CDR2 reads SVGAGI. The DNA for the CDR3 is TGTGCCAGCAGTTACCCCGGGGACAATACGCAGTATTTT. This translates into CASSYPGDNTQYF.

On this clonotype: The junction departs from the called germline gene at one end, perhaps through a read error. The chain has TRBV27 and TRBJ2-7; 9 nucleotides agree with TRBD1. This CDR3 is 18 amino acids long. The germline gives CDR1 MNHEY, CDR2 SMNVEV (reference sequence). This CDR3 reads CASSLSGTGYARLYEQYF. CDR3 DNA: TGTGCCAGCAGTCTATCCGGGACAGGGTATGCCCGTTTGTACGAGCAGTACTTC.

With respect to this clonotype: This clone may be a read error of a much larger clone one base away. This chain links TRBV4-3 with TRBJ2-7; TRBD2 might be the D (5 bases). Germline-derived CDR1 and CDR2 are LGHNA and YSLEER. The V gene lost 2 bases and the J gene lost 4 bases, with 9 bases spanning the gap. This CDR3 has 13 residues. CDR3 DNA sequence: TGCGCCAGCAGCCAAATCGCGGGTTACGAGCAGTACTTC. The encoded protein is CASSQIAGYEQYF.

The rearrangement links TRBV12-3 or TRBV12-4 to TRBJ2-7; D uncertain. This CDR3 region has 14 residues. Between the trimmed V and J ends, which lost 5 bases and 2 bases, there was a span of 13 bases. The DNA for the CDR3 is TGTGCCAGCAGTCTGGGCTCCGTAACCTACGAGCAGTACTTC. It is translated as CASSLGSVTYEQYF.

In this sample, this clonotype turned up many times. The CDR3 spells CSVVGVPQRTEAFF. The CDR3 DNA reads TGCAGCGTTGTTGGGGTTCCCCAGAGGACTGAAGCTTTCTTT. V gene TRBV29-1 combines with J gene TRBJ1-1; D not resolved. The CDR3 spans 14 residues. Germline CDR1 reads SQVTM; CDR2 reads ANQGSEA. Trimming removed 4 bases at V and 5 bases at J, with 17 bases between.

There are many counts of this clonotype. The CDR3 region is CAISENQRDNEQYF. CDR3 sequence (DNA): TGTGCCATCAGTGAGAATCAGCGGGACAACGAGCAGTACTTC. This chain links TRBV10-3 with TRBJ2-7; D possibly corresponds to TRBD2 (7 bases). The germline V gene encodes CDR1 ENHRY and CDR2 SYGVKD. Trimming stripped 2 bases from V and 5 bases from J, with 13 bases between. CDR3 size: 14 residues.

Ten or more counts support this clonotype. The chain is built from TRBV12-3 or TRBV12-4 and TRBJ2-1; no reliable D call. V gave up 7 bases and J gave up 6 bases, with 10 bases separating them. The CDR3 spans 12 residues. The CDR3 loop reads CASKGRSNEQFF. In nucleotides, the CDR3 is TGTGCCAGCAAGGGAAGGAGCAATGAGCAGTTCTTC.

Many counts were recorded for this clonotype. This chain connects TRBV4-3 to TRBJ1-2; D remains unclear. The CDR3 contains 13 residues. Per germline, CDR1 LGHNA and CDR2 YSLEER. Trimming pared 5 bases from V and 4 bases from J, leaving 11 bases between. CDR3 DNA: TGCGCCAGCAGCGAAAAATACCTCTATGGCTACACCTTC. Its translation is CASSEKYLYGYTF.

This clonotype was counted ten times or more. The CDR3 DNA follows: TGTGCCACCAGCAGAGATCCCGGTTCCTACGAGCAGTACTTC. It codes for CATSRDPGSYEQYF. The chain combines TRBV15 with TRBJ2-7; no definite D call. CDR3 length: 14 amino acids. The V gene lost 0 bases and the J gene lost 1 base, with 7 bases spanning the gap. CDR1 and CDR2 from the germline V gene are LNHNV and YYDKDF (reference sequence). The full variable domain, rest sourced from reference TRBV15 and TRBJ2-7, is DAMVIQNPRYQVTQFGKPVTLSCSQTLNHNVMYWYQQKSSQAPKLLFHYYDKDFNNEADTPDNFQSRRPNTSFCFLDIRSPGLGDTAMYLCATSRDPGSYEQYFGPGTRLTVT.

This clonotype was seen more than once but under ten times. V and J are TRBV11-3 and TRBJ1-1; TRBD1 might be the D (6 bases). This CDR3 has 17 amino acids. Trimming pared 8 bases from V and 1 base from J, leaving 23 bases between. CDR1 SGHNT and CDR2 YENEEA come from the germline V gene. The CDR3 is CASANLYSEGGNTEAFF. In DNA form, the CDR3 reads TGTGCCAGCGCAAACCTCTACAGCGAGGGGGGGAACACTGAAGCTTTCTTT.

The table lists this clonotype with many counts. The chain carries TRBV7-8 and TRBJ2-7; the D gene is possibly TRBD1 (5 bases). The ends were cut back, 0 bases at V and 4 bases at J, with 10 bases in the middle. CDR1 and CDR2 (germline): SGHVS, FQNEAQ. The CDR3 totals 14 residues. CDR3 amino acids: CASSLAPRAYEQYF. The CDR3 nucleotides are TGTGCCAGCAGCTTAGCTCCCAGGGCATACGAGCAGTACTTC.

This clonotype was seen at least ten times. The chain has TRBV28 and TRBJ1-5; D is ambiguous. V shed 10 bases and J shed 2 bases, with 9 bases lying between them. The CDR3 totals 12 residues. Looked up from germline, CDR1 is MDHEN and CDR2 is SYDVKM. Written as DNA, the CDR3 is TGTGCCATCGGACGGGGCAATCAGCCCCAGCATTTT. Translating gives CAIGRGNQPQHF.

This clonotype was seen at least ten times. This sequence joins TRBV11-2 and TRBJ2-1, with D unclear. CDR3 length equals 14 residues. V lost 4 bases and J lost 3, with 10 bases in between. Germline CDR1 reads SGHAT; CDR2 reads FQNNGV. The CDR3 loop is CASSSGQIYNEQFF. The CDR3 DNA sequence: TGTGCCAGCAGCTCCGGCCAGATCTACAATGAGCAGTTCTTC.